A selection of T cell receptor beta chains follows, all from one sample in a study of T-cell reconstitution after alpha-beta-depleted transplantation in children. From the PCR reads, TCRdb called clonotypes with MiXCR, one entry per CDR3 protein. The sample includes approximately 390,000 distinct CDR3 sequences, approximately 10% seen only once; the top ten take nearly 5.5%. Source: PBMCs from the stem cell graft donor, taken from the stem cell graft. These receptors came from a human donor who donated a stem cell graft to a child with acute myeloid leukemia. The CDR3 runs from the conserved cysteine through the conserved F or W. Each record gives: J gene, V gene, D gene, CDR3 length, clone size, CDR3 protein, CDR3 DNA. D genes are given only for firm matches. Part of the rows lack a size; the others show once, few, many or a class for expanded clones.

J: TRBJ2-5; V: TRBV15; D: TRBD2; length: 15; size: few; CDR3: CATSRVSGGSETQYF; DNA: TGTGCCACCAGCAGAGTTAGCGGGGGGTCAGAGACCCAGTACTTC
J: TRBJ2-2; V: TRBV12-3/TRBV12-4; D: TRBD2; length: 16; size: few; CDR3: CASRAGTSGIFGELFF; DNA: TGTGCCAGCAGGGCCGGGACTAGCGGGATATTCGGGGAGCTGTTTTTT
J: TRBJ2-7; V: TRBV7-2; D: .; length: 17; size: few; CDR3: CASSKSRMGGDSYEQYF; DNA: TGTGCCAGCAGCAAGAGTAGGATGGGCGGAGACTCCTACGAGCAGTACTTC
J: TRBJ2-1; V: TRBV13; D: TRBD2; length: 17; size: .; CDR3: CASSLQRLAGSYNEQFF; DNA: TGTGCCAGCAGCCTCCAGCGACTAGCGGGCTCCTACAATGAGCAGTTCTTC
J: TRBJ2-2; V: TRBV12-3/TRBV12-4; D: .; length: 12; size: many; CDR3: CASSLTTGELFF; DNA: TGTGCCAGCAGTTTAACCACCGGGGAGCTGTTTTTT
J: TRBJ1-2; V: TRBV5-1; D: TRBD1; length: 14; size: few; CDR3: CASSVDRVDYGYTF; DNA: TGCGCCAGCAGCGTAGACAGGGTAGACTATGGCTACACCTTC
J: TRBJ2-1; V: TRBV9; D: TRBD1; length: 16; size: few; CDR3: CASSERGQGIYNEQFF; DNA: TGTGCCAGCAGCGAGCGGGGACAGGGGATCTACAATGAGCAGTTCTTC
J: TRBJ1-1; V: TRBV20-1; D: .; length: 13; size: few; CDR3: CSASSGWATEAFF; DNA: TGCAGTGCTAGTTCAGGGTGGGCCACTGAAGCTTTCTTT
J: TRBJ2-7; V: TRBV5-1; D: TRBD2; length: 13; size: .; CDR3: CASSPMTSTEQYF; DNA: TGCGCCAGCAGCCCTATGACTAGCACCGAGCAGTACTTC
J: TRBJ1-1; V: TRBV7-9; D: .; length: 15; size: many; CDR3: CASSSSQGSWAEAFF; DNA: TGTGCCAGCAGCTCCAGTCAAGGTTCGTGGGCTGAAGCTTTCTTT
J: TRBJ2-7; V: TRBV6-1; D: TRBD2; length: 16; size: .; CDR3: CASSRPTSGTTYEQYF; DNA: TGTGCCAGCAGCCGACCGACTAGCGGGACCACCTACGAGCAGTACTTC
J: TRBJ2-5; V: TRBV18; D: TRBD2; length: 15; size: few; CDR3: CASSPQDGGEETQYF; DNA: TGTGCCAGCTCACCACAGGACGGGGGGGAAGAGACCCAGTACTTC
J: TRBJ2-1; V: TRBV20-1; D: .; length: 14; size: few; CDR3: CSASMRDSYNEQFF; DNA: TGCAGTGCTAGTATGAGGGACTCCTACAATGAGCAGTTCTTC
J: TRBJ2-7; V: TRBV5-5; D: .; length: 15; size: many; CDR3: CASSLDGGGVYEQYF; DNA: TGTGCCAGCAGCTTGGATGGGGGAGGCGTCTACGAGCAGTACTTC
J: TRBJ2-1; V: TRBV6-5; D: TRBD2; length: 12; size: .; CDR3: CASSLGRAFWFF; DNA: TGTGCCAGCAGTTTGGGGAGGGCCTTTTGGTTCTTC
J: TRBJ1-5; V: TRBV20-1; D: .; length: 15; size: few; CDR3: CSASMSRSPNQPQHF; DNA: TGCAGTGCTAGCATGTCGCGCAGTCCCAATCAGCCCCAGCATTTT
J: TRBJ2-1; V: TRBV13; D: .; length: 17; size: .; CDR3: CASSLNPGTGDTDEQFF; DNA: TGTGCCAGCAGCTTAAATCCCGGGACTGGAGATACGGATGAGCAGTTCTTC
J: TRBJ2-3; V: TRBV6-5; D: .; length: 16; size: .; CDR3: CASSYSAVGHADTQYF; DNA: TGTGCCAGCAGTTACAGTGCGGTCGGGCACGCAGATACGCAGTATTTT
J: TRBJ1-1; V: TRBV20-1; D: .; length: 14; size: .; CDR3: CSATSGGANTEAFF; DNA: TGCAGTGCCACATCGGGCGGGGCTAACACTGAAGCTTTCTTT
J: TRBJ2-1; V: TRBV12-3/TRBV12-4; D: TRBD1; length: 15; size: .; CDR3: CASSLTQGGYNEQFF; DNA: TGTGCCAGCAGTTTAACACAGGGGGGTTACAATGAGCAGTTCTTC
J: TRBJ1-2; V: TRBV27; D: .; length: 14; size: .; CDR3: CASSFAGTNYGYTF; DNA: TGTGCCAGCAGTTTTGCGGGGACCAACTATGGCTACACCTTC
J: TRBJ2-1; V: TRBV5-1; D: TRBD2; length: 16; size: few; CDR3: CASSFGSGGLFNEQFF; DNA: TGCGCCAGCAGCTTCGGGAGCGGGGGCCTATTTAATGAGCAGTTCTTC
J: TRBJ2-1; V: TRBV6-4; D: .; length: 13; size: many; CDR3: CASSDSEQGEQFF; DNA: TGTGCCAGCAGTGACTCCGAACAGGGTGAGCAGTTCTTC
J: TRBJ2-7; V: TRBV4-2; D: TRBD1; length: 16; size: few; CDR3: CASSQDRTGLGYEQYF; DNA: TGTGCCAGCAGCCAAGATAGGACAGGCCTGGGCTACGAGCAGTACTTC
J: TRBJ2-3; V: TRBV6-5; D: .; length: 12; size: few; CDR3: CASSQTGHTQYF; DNA: TGTGCCAGCAGCCAAACAGGGCATACGCAGTATTTT
J: TRBJ1-6; V: TRBV6-5; D: .; length: 15; size: few; CDR3: CASSYSSQGLGPLHF; DNA: TGTGCCAGCAGTTACTCGAGCCAGGGACTGGGACCCCTCCACTTT
J: TRBJ2-2; V: TRBV5-8; D: TRBD1; length: 15; size: few; CDR3: CASSRGRGRTGELFF; DNA: TGTGCCAGCAGCCGGGGCAGGGGGCGCACCGGGGAGCTGTTTTTT
J: TRBJ2-5; V: TRBV12-3/TRBV12-4; D: .; length: 15; size: few; CDR3: CASSLDAGSQETQYF; DNA: TGTGCCAGCAGCCTGGATGCCGGCAGTCAAGAGACCCAGTACTTC
J: TRBJ1-1; V: TRBV10-2; D: .; length: 13; size: few; CDR3: CASSDRGGGEAFF; DNA: TGCGCCAGCAGTGATAGAGGGGGGGGCGAAGCTTTCTTT
J: TRBJ2-3; V: TRBV7-2; D: TRBD1; length: 12; size: .; CDR3: CASRLTGGTQYF; DNA: TGTGCCAGCAGACTCACAGGGGGGACGCAGTATTTT
J: TRBJ2-5; V: TRBV20-1; D: .; length: 17; size: .; CDR3: CSASPRAGVSFLETQYF; DNA: .
J: TRBJ2-3; V: TRBV7-8; D: TRBD2; length: 18; size: few; CDR3: CASSSGDSGLAGADTQYF; DNA: TGTGCCAGCAGCTCCGGAGACTCGGGACTAGCGGGGGCAGATACGCAGTATTTT
J: TRBJ2-3; V: TRBV20-1; D: .; length: 15; size: few; CDR3: CSARGGALDPLTQYF; DNA: TGCAGTGCTAGAGGCGGGGCTCTCGATCCATTAACTCAGTATTTT
J: TRBJ1-1; V: TRBV20-1; D: TRBD1; length: 13; size: few; CDR3: CSAAGGRDTEAFF; DNA: TGCAGTGCCGCAGGGGGCCGGGACACTGAAGCTTTCTTT
J: TRBJ2-1; V: TRBV14; D: TRBD1; length: 15; size: .; CDR3: CASSLRDSPLYEQFF; DNA: TGTGCCAGCAGCCTGAGGGACAGCCCTCTATATGAGCAGTTCTTC
J: TRBJ2-7; V: TRBV29-1; D: .; length: 13; size: few; CDR3: CSATDRGNYEQYF; DNA: TGCAGCGCCACGGACAGAGGAAACTACGAGCAGTACTTC
J: TRBJ2-1; V: TRBV7-3; D: .; length: 12; size: few; CDR3: CASSPQGYEQFF; DNA: TGTGCCAGCAGCCCCCAGGGCTATGAGCAGTTCTTC
J: TRBJ1-1; V: TRBV10-3; D: .; length: 13; size: few; CDR3: CAINRGQNTEAFF; DNA: TGTGCCATCAACCGCGGACAGAACACTGAAGCTTTCTTT
J: TRBJ2-3; V: TRBV11-3; D: TRBD1; length: 13; size: few; CDR3: CASSIDRADTQYF; DNA: TGTGCCAGCAGCATCGACAGGGCAGATACGCAGTATTTT
J: TRBJ2-3; V: TRBV7-3; D: .; length: 14; size: .; CDR3: CASSLMPTTDTQYF; DNA: TGTGCCAGCAGCTTAATGCCCACCACAGATACGCAGTATTTT
J: TRBJ2-1; V: TRBV6-5; D: TRBD2; length: 16; size: .; CDR3: CASSYSRTSRLNEQFF; DNA: TGTGCCAGCAGTTACTCTAGGACTAGCAGGCTCAATGAGCAGTTCTTC
J: TRBJ2-4; V: TRBV15; D: .; length: 19; size: few; CDR3: CATSRDGTTGYIDKNIQYF; DNA: TGTGCCACCAGCAGAGACGGCACCACAGGGTATATTGACAAAAACATTCAGTACTTC
J: TRBJ1-2; V: TRBV5-1; D: .; length: 14; size: few; CDR3: CASSLVSGAYGYTF; DNA: TGCGCCAGCAGCTTGGTATCGGGGGCCTATGGCTACACCTTC
J: TRBJ2-1; V: TRBV12-3/TRBV12-4; D: .; length: 14; size: .; CDR3: CASTRGVPYNEQFF; DNA: TGTGCCAGCACTCGCGGGGTTCCCTACAATGAGCAGTTCTTC
J: TRBJ1-6; V: TRBV12-3/TRBV12-4; D: .; length: 17; size: few; CDR3: CASDRGGASSYNSPLHF; DNA: TGTGCCAGCGACAGAGGGGGGGCGAGCTCCTATAATTCACCCCTCCACTTT
J: TRBJ2-2; V: TRBV21-1; D: .; length: 16; size: .; CDR3: CASSPLAGPDTGELFF; DNA: TGTGCCAGCAGCCCTCTAGCGGGGCCGGACACCGGGGAGCTGTTTTTT
J: TRBJ2-1; V: TRBV6-5; D: TRBD1; length: 15; size: few; CDR3: CASSYGTGGVDEQFF; DNA: TGTGCCAGCAGTTACGGGACAGGGGGCGTCGATGAGCAGTTCTTC
J: TRBJ1-2; V: TRBV29-1; D: .; length: 15; size: .; CDR3: CSVDNGGGTNYGDTF; DNA: TGCAGCGTTGATAACGGTGGAGGTACTAACTATGGCGACACCTTC
J: TRBJ2-1; V: TRBV5-6; D: .; length: 13; size: many; CDR3: CASSSWAYNEQFF; DNA: TGTGCCAGCAGTTCGTGGGCCTACAATGAGCAGTTCTTC
J: TRBJ2-4; V: TRBV11-2; D: TRBD1; length: 14; size: few; CDR3: CASSAGQGWNIQYF; DNA: TGTGCCAGCAGCGCAGGACAGGGTTGGAACATTCAGTACTTC
J: TRBJ2-1; V: TRBV29-1; D: TRBD2; length: 14; size: many; CDR3: CSVVASGRSAEQFF; DNA: TGCAGCGTTGTCGCTAGCGGGAGGTCCGCTGAGCAGTTCTTC